These 3 T cell receptor beta chains were sequenced from one sample in a study of T cell responses to AZD1222 COVID-19 vaccine. Generated by immunoSEQ multiplex PCR, the TCRdb table keeps only in-frame clones and is missing some. The table has 90,000 to 120,000 clones, over 85% seen once. The source material was peripheral blood, sampled on day 0 of AZD1222 vaccination. The receptors were gathered from an adult in good health.

The rearrangement joins TRBV6-4 to TRBJ2-1, with 14 bases matching TRBD2. V lost 4 bases and J lost 8; bases outside the gene matches: 7. Germline CDR1 MRHNA, CDR2 SNTAGT. The CDR3 contains 16 residues. The CDR3 DNA follows: TGTGCCAGCAGTGTTCCCGGGACTAGCGGGAGTGATGAGCAGTTCTTC. Translation gives CASSVPGTSGSDEQFF.

The chain is built from TRBV7-2 and TRBJ2-1, with TRBD1 matching over 9 bases. V shed 5 bases and J 7 bases; nucleotides not matched to a gene: 9. CDR1 and CDR2 (germline): SGHTA, FQGNSA. There are 15 residues in the CDR3. The CDR3 coding sequence is TGTGCCAGCAGCCCACTCGGGACAGGGTTAAATGAGCAGTTCTTC. Its translation: CASSPLGTGLNEQFF.

Note on this clone: One junction end disagrees with the germline gene, perhaps due to a read error. The chain links TRBV6-5 to TRBJ1-2, with TRBD1 as a possible D gene (6 bases). CDR3 length: 12 residues. Germline V gene data show CDR1 as MNHEY and CDR2 as SVGAGI. The chain's CDR3 is CAGRQENYGYTF. CDR3 in DNA: TGTGCCGGCAGACAGGAGAACTATGGCTACACCTTC.